The entry below describes one T cell receptor (beta chain). No antigen is known for it. Trimming removed 0 bases from V and 0 bases from J, with 8 bases in between. Germline-derived CDR1 and CDR2 are KGHDR and SFDVKD. The length of the CDR3 is 16 residues. TCRbeta library preparation incorporated unique molecular identifiers. TCRdb re-derived calls from the PCR reads in MiXCR, one entry per CDR3 protein. Here the sample spans some 81,000 distinct CDR3 sequences, roughly an eighth being singletons. The data are from a study of T-cell reconstitution after alpha-beta-depleted transplantation in children. Overall study results and limits: Reported findings indicate that, about two months after transplant, alpha-beta T cells came from several hundred expanded clones, which were derived from non-depleted graft cells. After transplant, high TCRbeta diversity at day 60 in some patients arose from surviving recipient T cells and thymic progenitors. T-cell numbers and diversity one year post-transplant derived largely from freshly generated T cells.

This TCR came from a male patient between 2 and 15 years old who had a stem cell transplant for acute lymphoblastic leukemia, so the T cells may come from the graft donor. V gene TRBV24-1 combines with J gene TRBJ2-1; D is undetermined. The sequences come from PBMCs, mostly from graft donor cells, collected 180 days after TCRalphabeta/CD19-depleted stem cell transplant. CDR3 loop: CATSDLRRSSYNEQFF. The CDR3 bases are TGTGCCACCAGTGATTTGCGGCGGAGCTCCTACAATGAGCAGTTCTTC.